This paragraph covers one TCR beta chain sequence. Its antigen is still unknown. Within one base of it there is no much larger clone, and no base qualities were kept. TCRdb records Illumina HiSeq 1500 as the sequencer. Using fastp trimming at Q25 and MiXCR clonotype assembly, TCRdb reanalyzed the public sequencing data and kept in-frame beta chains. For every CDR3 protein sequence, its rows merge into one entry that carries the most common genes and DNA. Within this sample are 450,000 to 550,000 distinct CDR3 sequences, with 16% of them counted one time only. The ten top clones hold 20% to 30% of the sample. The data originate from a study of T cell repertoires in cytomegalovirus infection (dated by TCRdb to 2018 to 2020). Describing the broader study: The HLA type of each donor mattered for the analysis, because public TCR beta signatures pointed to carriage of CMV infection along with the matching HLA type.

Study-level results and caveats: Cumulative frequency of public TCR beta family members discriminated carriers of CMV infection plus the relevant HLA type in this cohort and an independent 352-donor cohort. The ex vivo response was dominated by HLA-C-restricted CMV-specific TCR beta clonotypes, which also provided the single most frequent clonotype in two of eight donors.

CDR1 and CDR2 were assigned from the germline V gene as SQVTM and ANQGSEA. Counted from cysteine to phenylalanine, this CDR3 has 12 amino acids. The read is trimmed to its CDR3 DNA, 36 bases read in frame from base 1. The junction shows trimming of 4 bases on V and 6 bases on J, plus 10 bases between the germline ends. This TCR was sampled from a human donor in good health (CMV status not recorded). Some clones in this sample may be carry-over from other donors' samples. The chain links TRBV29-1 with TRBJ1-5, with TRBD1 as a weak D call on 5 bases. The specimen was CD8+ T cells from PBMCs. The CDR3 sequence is CSVARVGQPQHF. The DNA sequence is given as TGCAGCGTTGCCAGGGTTGGTCAGCCCCAGCATTTT.